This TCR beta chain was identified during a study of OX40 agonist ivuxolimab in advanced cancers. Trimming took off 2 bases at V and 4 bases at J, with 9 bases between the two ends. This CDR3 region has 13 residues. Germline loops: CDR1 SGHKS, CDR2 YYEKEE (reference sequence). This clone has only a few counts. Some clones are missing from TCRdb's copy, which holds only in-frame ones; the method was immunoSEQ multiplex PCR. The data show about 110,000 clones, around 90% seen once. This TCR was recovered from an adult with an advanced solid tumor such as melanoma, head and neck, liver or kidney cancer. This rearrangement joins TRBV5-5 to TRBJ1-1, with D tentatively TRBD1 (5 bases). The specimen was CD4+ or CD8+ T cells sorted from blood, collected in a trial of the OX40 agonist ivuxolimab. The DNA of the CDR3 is TGTGCCAGCAGCTTAGCAGGGACCACTGAAGCTTTCTTT. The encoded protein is CASSLAGTTEAFF.